A single sample is the source of the 8 T cell receptor beta chains below, sequenced in a study of Graves' ophthalmopathy and Graves' hyperthyroidism. Amplification targeted the TCR beta CDR3 regions, with RNA transcripts as the source material. The authors performed first-round RT-PCR with HTBI primers and then a second-round multiplex PCR. TCRdb re-analysed the multiplex PCR reads in MiXCR, keeping a single row per CDR3 protein. The sample yields 200,000 to 250,000 distinct CDR3 sequences, less than 55% seen once. Sequenced material: peripheral blood. The receptors shown here come from an adult man with Graves' ophthalmopathy.

This rearrangement joins TRBV5-4 to TRBJ2-5; 8 nucleotides align to TRBD1. The CDR3 covers 17 residues. Per the germline V gene, CDR1 is SGHNT and CDR2 is YYREEE (reference sequence). The V and J ends lost 3 bases and 4 bases, in that order; junction bases with no gene match: 14. CDR3 in DNA: TGTGCCAGCAGCTATCAATACGACGGACAGGGTGTAGAGACCCAGTACTTC. This gives the protein CASSYQYDGQGVETQYF.

The CDR3 here is CASSVLTANYGYTF. The CDR3, as DNA: TGTGCCAGCAGCGTCTTGACAGCTAACTATGGCTACACCTTC. The rearrangement uses TRBV7-8 and TRBJ1-2, with D possibly being TRBD1 (5 bases). The CDR3 extends over 14 amino acids. Germline V CDR1 and CDR2: SGHVS, FQNEAQ. Trimming took off 5 bases at V and 0 bases at J, with 10 bases between the two ends. The variable domain in full, with the rest retrieved from reference TRBV7-8 and TRBJ1-2, is GAGVSQSPRYKVAKRGQDVALRCDPISGHVSLFWYQQALGQGPEFLTYFQNEAQLDKSGLPSDRFFAERPEGSVSTLKIQRTQQEDSAVYLCASSVLTANYGYTFGSGTRLTVV.

As regards this clonotype: A much larger clone differs by one base, so this may be a read error. V gene TRBV15 combines with J gene TRBJ2-7; TRBD2 agrees at 7 bases. The junction had 6 bases not matched to a gene; V was cut back by 0 bases and J by 4 bases. The germline CDR1 and CDR2 sequences are LNHNV and YYDKDF (reference sequence). This CDR3 contains 15 residues. The CDR3 DNA is TGTGCCACCAGCAGAGATGGGGGGGAATCGTACGAGCAGTACTTC. The encoded protein is CATSRDGGESYEQYF.

This clonotype was observed a handful of times. The rearrangement uses TRBV2 and TRBJ2-6, with D possibly matching TRBD2 (6 bases). CDR3 length: 15 residues. Looked up from germline, CDR1 is SNHLY and CDR2 is FYNNEI. Trimming took off 6 bases at V and 3 bases at J, with 12 bases between the two ends. The CDR3 DNA reads TGTGCCAGCAGCCGAACGGGGGTTGGGGCCAACGTCCTGACTTTC. Translated, it gives CASSRTGVGANVLTF.

The rearrangement links TRBV7-6 to TRBJ1-5; possibly TRBD1 for D (5 bases). V dropped 1 base and J dropped 3 bases, with 7 bases sitting between them. There are 14 residues in the CDR3. The germline V gene has CDR1 SGHVS and CDR2 FNYEAQ. The CDR3 DNA follows: TGTGCCAGCAGCTTAGGGGACCCCAATCAGCCCCAGCATTTT. Translation gives CASSLGDPNQPQHF. Complete variable domain (other parts from reference TRBV7-6 and TRBJ1-5): GAGVSQSPRYKVTKRGQDVALRCDPISGHVSLYWYRQALGQGPEFLTYFNYEAQQDKSGLPNDRFSAERPEGSISTLTIQRTEQRDSAMYRCASSLGDPNQPQHFGDGTRLSIL.

This chain links TRBV7-9 with TRBJ2-2; 10 nucleotides agree with TRBD2. Per germline, CDR1 SEHNR and CDR2 FQNEAQ (reference sequence). The CDR3 sequence is 16 residues long. V was clipped by 6 bases and J by 5 bases; unmatched bases: 9. The CDR3 spells CASSYSLAGDTGELFF. CDR3 bases: TGTGCCAGCAGTTACTCCCTAGCGGGAGATACCGGGGAGCTGTTTTTT.

V is TRBV6-4 and J is TRBJ2-7; no firm D call. This CDR3 comprises 13 residues. Germline values: CDR1 MRHNA, CDR2 SNTAGT. V was trimmed by 2 bases and J by 3 bases, leaving 8 bases between them. The CDR3 DNA follows: TGTGCCAGCAGTGACGACCGCAACTACGAGCAGTACTTC. Translation gives CASSDDRNYEQYF.

This chain uses TRBV29-1 with TRBJ1-1; weak D call: TRBD1 (6 bases). The V gene's germline CDR1 is SQVTM and CDR2 ANQGSEA. Trimming removed 6 bases at V and 1 base at J, with 21 bases between. This CDR3 region has 16 residues. The chain's CDR3 is CSVPHRDRQENTEAFF. The CDR3 nucleotides read TGCAGCGTCCCCCACAGGGATCGGCAGGAGAACACTGAAGCTTTCTTT.